The clone carrying this T cell receptor (beta chain) was counted ten times or more. Its antigen is unknown. For TCR beta, libraries came from iRepertoire HTBI primers and Arm-PCR of CDR3 regions. TCRdb used MiXCR to reprocess the multiplex PCR reads, holding one entry per CDR3 protein. Seen here are around 420,000 distinct CDR3 sequences, roughly a sixth observed once, and the top ten hold roughly 20%. The sample originates from a study of regulatory T cells in long-lasting Graves disease. Overall study results and limits: Public clonotype sharing was higher in persistent than newly diagnosed patients.

Time point defined: newly diagnosed GD, antithyroid drugs for less than 3 months. Preparation of the TCR library used RNA extracted from PBMCs. Germline V lookup: CDR1 ENHRY, CDR2 SYGVKD. This CDR3 contains 15 residues. V dropped 10 bases and J dropped 6; count of bases not matched to a gene: 14. This chain links TRBV10-3 with TRBJ2-3; 9 bases map to TRBD2. The receptor comes from a female donor with Graves disease. Sequenced material: peripheral blood mononuclear cells (PBMCs), taken at new diagnosis, from a patient treated with antithyroid drugs. In DNA, the CDR3 is TGTGCCAGCTCGGATGGGACTAGCAACACGGATACGCAGTATTTT. Its translation is CASSDGTSNTDTQYF.